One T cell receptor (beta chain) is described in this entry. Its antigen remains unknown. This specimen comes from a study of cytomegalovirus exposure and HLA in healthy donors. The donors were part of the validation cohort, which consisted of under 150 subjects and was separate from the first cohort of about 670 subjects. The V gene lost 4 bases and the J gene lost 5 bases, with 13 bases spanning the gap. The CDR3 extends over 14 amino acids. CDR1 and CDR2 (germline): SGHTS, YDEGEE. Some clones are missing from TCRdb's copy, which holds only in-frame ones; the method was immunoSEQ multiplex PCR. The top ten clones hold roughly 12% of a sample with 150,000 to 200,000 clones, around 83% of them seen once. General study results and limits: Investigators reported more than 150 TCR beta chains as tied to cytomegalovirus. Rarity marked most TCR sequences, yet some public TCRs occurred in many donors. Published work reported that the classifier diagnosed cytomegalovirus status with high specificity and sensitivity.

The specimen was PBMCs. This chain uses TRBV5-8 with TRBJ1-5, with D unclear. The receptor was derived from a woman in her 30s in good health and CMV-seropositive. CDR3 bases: TGTGCCAGCAGCCAGAAGGGAGGGTATCAGCCCCAGCATTTT. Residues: CASSQKGGYQPQHF.